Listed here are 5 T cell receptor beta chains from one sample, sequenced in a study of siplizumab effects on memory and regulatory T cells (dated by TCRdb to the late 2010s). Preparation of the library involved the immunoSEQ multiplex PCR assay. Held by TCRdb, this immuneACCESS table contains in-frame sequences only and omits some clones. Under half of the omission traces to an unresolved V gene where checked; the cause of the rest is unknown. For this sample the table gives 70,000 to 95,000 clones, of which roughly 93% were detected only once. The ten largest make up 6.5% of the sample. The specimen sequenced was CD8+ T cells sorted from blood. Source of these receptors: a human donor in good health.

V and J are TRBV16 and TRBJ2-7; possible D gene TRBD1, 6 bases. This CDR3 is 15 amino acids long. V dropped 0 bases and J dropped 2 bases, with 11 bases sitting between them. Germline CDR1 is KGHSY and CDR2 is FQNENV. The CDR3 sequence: CASSQSPQGPYEQYF. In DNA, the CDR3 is TGTGCCAGCAGCCAATCCCCACAGGGCCCCTACGAGCAGTACTTC.

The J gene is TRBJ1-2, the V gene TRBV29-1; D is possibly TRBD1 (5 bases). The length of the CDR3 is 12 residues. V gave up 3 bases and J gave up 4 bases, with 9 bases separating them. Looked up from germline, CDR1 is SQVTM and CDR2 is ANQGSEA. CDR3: CSVDEGTYGYTF. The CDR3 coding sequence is TGCAGCGTTGACGAGGGGACCTATGGCTACACCTTC. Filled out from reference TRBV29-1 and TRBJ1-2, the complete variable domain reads SAVISQKPSRDICQRGTSLTIQCQVDSQVTMMFWYRQQPGQSLTLIATANQGSEATYESGFVIDKFPISRPNLTFSTLTVSNMSPEDSSIYLCSVDEGTYGYTFGSGTRLTVV.

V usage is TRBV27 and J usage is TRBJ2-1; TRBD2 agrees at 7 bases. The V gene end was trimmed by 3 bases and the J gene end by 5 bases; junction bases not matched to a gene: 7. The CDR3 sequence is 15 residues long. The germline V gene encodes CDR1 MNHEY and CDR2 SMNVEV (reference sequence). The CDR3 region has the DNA TGTGCCAGCAGTTTCTGGCGGGAGCGGGACAATGAGCAGTTCTTC. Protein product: CASSFWRERDNEQFF.

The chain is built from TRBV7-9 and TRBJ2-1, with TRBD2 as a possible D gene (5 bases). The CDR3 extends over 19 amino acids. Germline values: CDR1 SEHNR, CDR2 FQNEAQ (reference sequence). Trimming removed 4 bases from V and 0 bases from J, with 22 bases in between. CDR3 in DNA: TGTGCCAGCAGCTCCAGTGTGGCGGAAGCGGATCGCTCCTACAATGAGCAGTTCTTC. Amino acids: CASSSSVAEADRSYNEQFF.

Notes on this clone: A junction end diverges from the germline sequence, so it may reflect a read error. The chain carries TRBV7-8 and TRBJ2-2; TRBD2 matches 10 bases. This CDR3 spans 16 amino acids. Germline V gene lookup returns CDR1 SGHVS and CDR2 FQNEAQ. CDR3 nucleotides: TGTGCCAGCAACTTAAGCGGGAGGGGAAACACCGGGGAGCTGTTTTTT. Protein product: CASNLSGRGNTGELFF.